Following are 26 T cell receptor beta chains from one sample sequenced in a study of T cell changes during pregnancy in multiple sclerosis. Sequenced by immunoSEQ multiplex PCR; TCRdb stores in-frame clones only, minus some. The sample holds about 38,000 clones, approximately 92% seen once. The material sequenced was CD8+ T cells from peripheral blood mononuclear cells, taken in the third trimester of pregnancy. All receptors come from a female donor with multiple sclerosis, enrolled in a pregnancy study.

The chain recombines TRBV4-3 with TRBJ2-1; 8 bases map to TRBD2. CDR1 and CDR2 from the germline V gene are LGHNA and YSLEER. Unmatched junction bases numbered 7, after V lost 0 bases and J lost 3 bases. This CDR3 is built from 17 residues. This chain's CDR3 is CASSQDRAGGLYNEQFF. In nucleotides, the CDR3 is TGCGCCAGCAGCCAAGATAGGGCGGGAGGCCTCTACAATGAGCAGTTCTTC.

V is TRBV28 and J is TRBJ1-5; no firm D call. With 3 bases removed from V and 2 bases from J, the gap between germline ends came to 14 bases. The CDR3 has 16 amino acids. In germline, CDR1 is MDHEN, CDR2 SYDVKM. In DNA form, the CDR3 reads TGTGCCAGCAGTTTCATCCTTCAAGAGGGCAATCAGCCCCAGCATTTT. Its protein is CASSFILQEGNQPQHF.

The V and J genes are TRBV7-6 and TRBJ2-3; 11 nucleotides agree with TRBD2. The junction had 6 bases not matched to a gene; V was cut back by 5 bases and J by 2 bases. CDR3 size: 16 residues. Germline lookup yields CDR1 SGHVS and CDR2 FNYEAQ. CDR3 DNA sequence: TGTGCCAGCAGCCAGACTAGCGGGGATTTCACAGATACGCAGTATTTT. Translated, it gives CASSQTSGDFTDTQYF. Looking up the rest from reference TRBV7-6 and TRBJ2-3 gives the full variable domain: GAGVSQSPRYKVTKRGQDVALRCDPISGHVSLYWYRQALGQGPEFLTYFNYEAQQDKSGLPNDRFSAERPEGSISTLTIQRTEQRDSAMYRCASSQTSGDFTDTQYFGPGTRLTVL.

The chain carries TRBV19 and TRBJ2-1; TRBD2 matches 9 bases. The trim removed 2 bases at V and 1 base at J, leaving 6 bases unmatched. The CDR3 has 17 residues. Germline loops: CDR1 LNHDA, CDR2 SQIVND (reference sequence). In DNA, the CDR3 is TGTGCCAGTAGTATATCGAGCGGGAGGCAGTCCTACAATGAGCAGTTCTTC. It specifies CASSISSGRQSYNEQFF.

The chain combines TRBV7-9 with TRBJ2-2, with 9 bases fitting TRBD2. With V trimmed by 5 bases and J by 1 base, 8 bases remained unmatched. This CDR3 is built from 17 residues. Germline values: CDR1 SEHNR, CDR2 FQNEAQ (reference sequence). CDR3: CASSTAGSGRNTGELFF. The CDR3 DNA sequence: TGTGCCAGCAGCACTGCGGGTAGCGGGAGGAACACCGGGGAGCTGTTTTTT.

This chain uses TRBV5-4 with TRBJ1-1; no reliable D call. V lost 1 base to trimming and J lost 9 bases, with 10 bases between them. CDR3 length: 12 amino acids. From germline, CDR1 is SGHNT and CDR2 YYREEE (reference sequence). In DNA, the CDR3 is TGTGCCAGCAGCTTGTTATCAGATAAAGCTTTCTTT. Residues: CASSLLSDKAFF.

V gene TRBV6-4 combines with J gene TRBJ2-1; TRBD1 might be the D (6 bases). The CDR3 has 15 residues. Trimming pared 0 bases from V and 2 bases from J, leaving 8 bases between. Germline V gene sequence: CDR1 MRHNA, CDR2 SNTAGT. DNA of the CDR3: TGTGCCAGCAGTGACTCCCAGGGGCCCTACAATGAGCAGTTCTTC. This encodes CASSDSQGPYNEQFF.

Here the CDR3 reads CASSMGFGNTIYF. The CDR3 region has the DNA TGTGCCAGTAGTATGGGCTTTGGAAACACCATATATTTT. The rearrangement links TRBV19 to TRBJ1-3; D remains unclear. Trimming removed 3 bases from V and 3 bases from J, with 6 bases in between. Germline loops: CDR1 LNHDA, CDR2 SQIVND (reference sequence). The CDR3 is 13 amino acids.

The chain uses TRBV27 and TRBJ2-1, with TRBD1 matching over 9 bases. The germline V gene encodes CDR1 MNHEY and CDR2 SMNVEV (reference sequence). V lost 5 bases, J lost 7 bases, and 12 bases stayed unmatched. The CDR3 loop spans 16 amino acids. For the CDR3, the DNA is TGTGCCAGCAGTCCTATCGGACAGGGGATGAGGAATGAGCAGTTCTTC. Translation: CASSPIGQGMRNEQFF.

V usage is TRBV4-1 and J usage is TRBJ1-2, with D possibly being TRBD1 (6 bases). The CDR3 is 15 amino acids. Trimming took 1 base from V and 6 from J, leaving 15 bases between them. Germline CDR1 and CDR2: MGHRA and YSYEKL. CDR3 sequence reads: CASSQAPGSGDGYTF. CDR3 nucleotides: TGCGCCAGCAGCCAAGCGCCAGGGTCAGGGGATGGCTACACCTTC.

CDR3 in amino acids: CASSLGGAPGNTIYF. The DNA for the CDR3 is TGTGCCAGCAGCTTAGGCGGGGCACCAGGAAACACCATATATTTT. The V gene is TRBV7-6, the J gene TRBJ1-3; TRBD1 is a possible D gene (5 bases). The CDR3 runs 15 residues. Trimming pared 1 base from V and 4 bases from J, leaving 11 bases between. Germline V gene data show CDR1 as SGHVS and CDR2 as FNYEAQ. The full variable domain, its missing parts supplied by reference TRBV7-6 and TRBJ1-3, is GAGVSQSPRYKVTKRGQDVALRCDPISGHVSLYWYRQALGQGPEFLTYFNYEAQQDKSGLPNDRFSAERPEGSISTLTIQRTEQRDSAMYRCASSLGGAPGNTIYFGEGSWLTVV.

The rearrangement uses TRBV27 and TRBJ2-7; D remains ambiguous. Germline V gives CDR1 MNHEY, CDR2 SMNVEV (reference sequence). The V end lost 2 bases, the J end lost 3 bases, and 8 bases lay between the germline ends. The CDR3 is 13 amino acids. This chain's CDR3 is CASSLTGDYEQYF. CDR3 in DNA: TGTGCCAGCAGTTTAACTGGAGACTACGAGCAGTACTTC.

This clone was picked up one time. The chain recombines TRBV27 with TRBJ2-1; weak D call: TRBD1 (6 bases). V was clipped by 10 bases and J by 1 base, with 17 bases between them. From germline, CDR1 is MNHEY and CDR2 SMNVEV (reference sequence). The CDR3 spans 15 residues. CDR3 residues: CATRTGFGSYNEQFF. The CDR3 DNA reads TGTGCCACCCGAACAGGGTTTGGGTCCTACAATGAGCAGTTCTTC.

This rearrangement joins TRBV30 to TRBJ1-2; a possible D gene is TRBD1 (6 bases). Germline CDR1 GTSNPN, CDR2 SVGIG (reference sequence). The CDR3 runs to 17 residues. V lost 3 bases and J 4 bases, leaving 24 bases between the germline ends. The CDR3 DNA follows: TGTGCCTGGAGAAACCTACAGGGTGGGGACACCGTCTATGGCTACACCTTC. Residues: CAWRNLQGGDTVYGYTF.

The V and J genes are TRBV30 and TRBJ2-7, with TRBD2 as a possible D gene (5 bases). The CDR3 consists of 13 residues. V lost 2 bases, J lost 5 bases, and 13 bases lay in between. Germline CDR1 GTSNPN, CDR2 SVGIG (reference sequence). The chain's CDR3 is CAWSKGAGDEQYF. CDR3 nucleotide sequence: TGTGCCTGGAGTAAGGGTGCGGGCGACGAGCAGTACTTC.

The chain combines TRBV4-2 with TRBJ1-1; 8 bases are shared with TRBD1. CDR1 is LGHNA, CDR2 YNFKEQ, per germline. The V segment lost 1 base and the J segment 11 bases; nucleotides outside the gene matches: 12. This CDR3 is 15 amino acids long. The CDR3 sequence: CASSQVSGGVKNAFF. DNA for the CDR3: TGTGCCAGCAGCCAAGTATCAGGGGGCGTAAAGAATGCTTTCTTT.

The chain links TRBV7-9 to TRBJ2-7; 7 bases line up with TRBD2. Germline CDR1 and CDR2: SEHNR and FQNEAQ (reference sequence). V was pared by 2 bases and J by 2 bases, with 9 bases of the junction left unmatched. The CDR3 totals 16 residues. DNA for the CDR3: TGTGCCAGCAGCTTAAGTAGGACGGGAGGCACCTACGAGCAGTACTTC. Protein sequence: CASSLSRTGGTYEQYF.

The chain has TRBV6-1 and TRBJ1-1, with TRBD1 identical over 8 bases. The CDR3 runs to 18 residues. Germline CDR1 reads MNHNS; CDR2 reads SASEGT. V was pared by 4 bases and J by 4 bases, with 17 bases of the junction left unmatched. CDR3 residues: CASSGFDRGGMEGTEAFF. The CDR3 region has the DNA TGTGCCAGCAGTGGATTCGACAGGGGTGGCATGGAGGGCACTGAAGCTTTCTTT.

The CDR3 loop reads CASSQGGQGAYEQYF. The CDR3 region has the DNA TGCGCCAGCAGCCAAGGGGGACAGGGGGCCTACGAGCAGTACTTC. The chain has TRBV4-3 and TRBJ2-7; 11 bases fit TRBD1. The CDR3 has 15 residues. Per germline, CDR1 LGHNA and CDR2 YSLEER. The ends lost 1 base at V and 2 bases at J; junction bases unmatched: 1.

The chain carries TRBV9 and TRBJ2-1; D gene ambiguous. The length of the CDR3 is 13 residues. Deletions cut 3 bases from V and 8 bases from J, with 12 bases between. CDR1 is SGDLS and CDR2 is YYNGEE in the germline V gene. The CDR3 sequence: CASSARAWDEQFF. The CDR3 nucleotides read TGTGCCAGCAGCGCCAGAGCGTGGGATGAGCAGTTCTTC. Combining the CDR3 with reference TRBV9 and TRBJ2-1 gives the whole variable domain DSGVTQTPKHLITATGQRVTLRCSPRSGDLSVYWYQQSLDQGLQFLIQYYNGEERAKGNILERFSAQQFPDLHSELNLSSLELGDSALYFCASSARAWDEQFFGPGTRLTVL.

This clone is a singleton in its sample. The CDR3 region is CASSPGQGGYEQYF. DNA of the CDR3: TGCGCCAGCAGCCCGGGACAGGGGGGCTACGAGCAGTACTTC. The chain links TRBV4-3 to TRBJ2-7; 11 bases are shared with TRBD1. Germline CDR1 reads LGHNA; CDR2 reads YSLEER. This CDR3 is 14 amino acids long. The trim removed 4 bases at V and 3 bases at J, leaving 2 bases unmatched.

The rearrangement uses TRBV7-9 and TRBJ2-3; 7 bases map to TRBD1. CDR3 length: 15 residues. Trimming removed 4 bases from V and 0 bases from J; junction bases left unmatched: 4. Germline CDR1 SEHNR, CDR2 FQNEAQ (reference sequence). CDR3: CASSSGTVSTDTQYF. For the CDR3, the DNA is TGTGCCAGCAGCTCCGGGACAGTGAGCACAGATACGCAGTATTTT.

CDR3 protein: CASSLWPPNTEAFF. The CDR3 DNA reads TGTGCCAGTAGCTTATGGCCTCCGAACACTGAAGCTTTCTTT. The chain combines TRBV19 with TRBJ1-1; D is undetermined. Trimming removed 6 bases at V and 1 base at J, with 12 bases between. The V gene's germline CDR1 is LNHDA and CDR2 SQIVND (reference sequence). The CDR3 sequence is 14 residues long.

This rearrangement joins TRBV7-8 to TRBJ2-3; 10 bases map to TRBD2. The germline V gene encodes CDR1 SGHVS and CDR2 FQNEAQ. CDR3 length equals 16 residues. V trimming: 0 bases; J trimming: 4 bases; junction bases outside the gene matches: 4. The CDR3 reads CASSLAGLAIPDTQYF. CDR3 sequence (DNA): TGTGCCAGCAGCTTAGCGGGACTAGCGATCCCAGATACGCAGTATTTT.

Here the CDR3 reads CASSIPKRAGEETQYF. DNA for the CDR3: TGTGCCAGCAGCATCCCTAAGCGGGCGGGAGAAGAGACCCAGTACTTC. The chain carries TRBV11-3 and TRBJ2-5; 7 bases map to TRBD2. Trimming removed 5 bases from V and 3 bases from J; junction bases left unmatched: 12. There are 16 residues in the CDR3. CDR1 is SGHNT, CDR2 YENEEA, per germline.

The CDR3 loop reads CASSDGEGGTEAFF. As DNA, the CDR3 is TGTGCCAGCAGTGATGGGGAGGGCGGCACTGAAGCTTTCTTT. This sequence joins TRBV6-4 and TRBJ1-1; D gene ambiguous. The CDR3 covers 14 residues. Trimming stripped 3 bases from V and 4 bases from J, with 12 bases between. Germline-derived CDR1 and CDR2 are MRHNA and SNTAGT.